Below, 2 T cell receptor beta chains from the same sample are listed, as sequenced in a study of cytomegalovirus exposure and HLA in healthy donors. PCR employed 60 Vbeta and 13 Jbeta primers. Libraries were prepared by immunoSEQ multiplex PCR; TCRdb keeps only in-frame clonotypes and omits some of them. In total, the table holds some 34,000 clones. The sample taken for sequencing was PBMCs. Every receptor here comes from a woman between 35 and 50 years old in good health and CMV-seropositive.

V is TRBV30 and J is TRBJ1-4; D perhaps matches TRBD1 (5 bases). The V end lost 2 bases, the J end lost 10 bases, and 8 bases lay between the germline ends. CDR1 is GTSNPN, CDR2 SVGIG, per germline (reference sequence). This CDR3 has 11 residues. The DNA of the CDR3 is TGTGCCTGGAGTACGGGGGGAAAACTGTTTTTT. It encodes CAWSTGGKLFF.

The chain uses TRBV30 and TRBJ2-2; 8 bases line up with TRBD1. This CDR3 comprises 16 residues. CDR1 is GTSNPN, CDR2 SVGIG, per germline (reference sequence). V shed 5 bases, J shed 5 bases, and the junction held 13 bases outside the gene matches. In nucleotides, the CDR3 is TGTGCCTGGTCGAAAACCGGGACAGGAGGGACCGGGGAGCTGTTTTTT. Amino acids: CAWSKTGTGGTGELFF.